One and the same sample provided the 15 T cell receptor beta chains below, sequenced in a study of blood T cell repertoires in COVID-19. Measured with immunoSEQ multiplex PCR; TCRdb has only the in-frame clones, and not every one. Among 170,000 or so clones listed, nearly 90% were seen once. Sequencing was performed on peripheral blood. The receptor source for this set is a man between 18 and 35 years old who had recovered from COVID-19.

This clone appeared a single time. This rearrangement joins TRBV24-1 to TRBJ2-2; weak D call: TRBD2 (6 bases). Germline CDR1 reads KGHDR; CDR2 reads SFDVKD. V lost 6 bases and J lost 6, with 10 bases in between. The CDR3 consists of 13 residues. CDR3 in DNA: TGTGCCACCAGTAAGAGCGGGCCCGGGGAGCTGTTTTTT. It codes for CATSKSGPGELFF.

The chain is built from TRBV27 and TRBJ1-5, with 9 bases aligning to TRBD1. This CDR3 is built from 13 residues. Trimming took 4 bases from V and 5 from J; bases not matched to a gene: 0. In germline, CDR1 is MNHEY, CDR2 SMNVEV (reference sequence). The CDR3 loop is CASSWTGDQPQHF. Here the CDR3 DNA reads TGTGCCAGCAGTTGGACAGGGGATCAGCCCCAGCATTTT.

The gene calls are TRBV6-2 or TRBV6-3 and TRBJ2-1; D remains ambiguous. Germline CDR1 reads MNHEY; CDR2 reads SVGEGT. V dropped 4 bases and J dropped 6 bases, with 16 bases sitting between them. The CDR3 is made up of 15 amino acids. CDR3 sequence reads: CASSWAKAITNEQFF. DNA of the CDR3: TGTGCCAGCAGTTGGGCAAAGGCGATCACCAATGAGCAGTTCTTC.

V and J are TRBV28 and TRBJ2-7, with 12 bases matching TRBD2. J was trimmed by 6 bases and V by 5 bases; bases with no gene match: 5. The CDR3 is made up of 14 amino acids. The germline V gene encodes CDR1 MDHEN and CDR2 SYDVKM. The DNA for the CDR3 is TGTGCCAGCAGTCAACTAGCGGGAGGAGGCGAGCAGTACTTC. Residues: CASSQLAGGGEQYF.

The CDR3 protein is CASSLFPGFDTEAFF. The CDR3 bases are TGTGCCAGCAGTTTATTTCCGGGTTTCGACACTGAAGCTTTCTTT. The chain links TRBV28 to TRBJ1-1; D is unresolved. CDR3 length: 15 amino acids. Trimming cost V 1 base and J 3 bases, with 12 bases left between them. CDR1 MDHEN and CDR2 SYDVKM come from the germline V gene.

V usage is TRBV5-3 and J usage is TRBJ2-7; maybe TRBD2 (5 bases). TRBV5-3 is labeled an ORF, and its function is uncertain. The ends were cut back, 5 bases at V and 0 bases at J, with 15 bases in the middle. The length of the CDR3 is 15 residues. Written as DNA, the CDR3 is TGTGCCAGAAGAACCCCTGAAGGGAGCTCCTACGAGCAGTACTTC. This sequence encodes CARRTPEGSSYEQYF.

As regards this clone: At one boundary the junction diverges from the germline segment, which might be a read error. V and J are TRBV6-5 and TRBJ1-1; 7 nucleotides line up with TRBD1. This CDR3 contains 14 residues. The V gene's germline CDR1 is MNHEY and CDR2 SVGAGI. This CDR3 is CASSLTGLNTKAFF. CDR3 nucleotide sequence: TGTGCCAGCAGCCTGACAGGGTTGAACACTAAAGCTTTCTTT.

V is TRBV10-3 and J is TRBJ2-1; 7 positions agree with TRBD1. CDR1 and CDR2 from the germline V gene are ENHRY and SYGVKD. Trimming at V came to 0 bases and at J to 6 bases, leaving 11 bases not matched to a gene. There are 17 residues in the CDR3. The DNA of the CDR3 is TGTGCCATCAGTGAGTCGAAGAGGGGGCAGGGCTCCAATGAGCAGTTCTTC. Translation: CAISESKRGQGSNEQFF.

The V gene is TRBV7-2, the J gene TRBJ2-1; 10 bases are a match to TRBD2. CDR1 and CDR2 from the germline V gene are SGHTA and FQGNSA. The V and J ends lost 2 bases and 5 bases, in that order; junction bases with no gene match: 3. There are 15 residues in the CDR3. CDR3: CASSLLTSGNNEQFF. The CDR3 bases are TGTGCCAGCAGCTTACTCACTAGCGGGAACAATGAGCAGTTCTTC.

The chain uses TRBV30 and TRBJ2-5, with TRBD2 identical over 11 bases. Trimming cost V 2 bases and J 3 bases; bases outside gene matches: 2. The germline gives CDR1 GTSNPN, CDR2 SVGIG (reference sequence). The CDR3 spans 14 residues. The CDR3 spells CAWSRGLAEETQYF. CDR3 in DNA: TGTGCCTGGAGTCGGGGACTAGCGGAAGAGACCCAGTACTTC. Full variable domain (missing parts from reference TRBV30 and TRBJ2-5): SQTIHQWPATLVQPVGSPLSLECTVEGTSNPNLYWYRQAAGRGLQLLFYSVGIGQISSEVPQNLSASRPQDRQFILSSKKLLLSDSGFYLCAWSRGLAEETQYFGPGTRLLVL.

This rearrangement joins TRBV6-5 to TRBJ1-2; possible D gene TRBD1, 5 bases. Per germline, CDR1 MNHEY and CDR2 SVGAGI. With 2 bases removed from V and 6 bases from J, the gap between germline ends came to 10 bases. The CDR3 is 13 amino acids. The CDR3 region has the DNA TGTGCCAGCAGTTACAAGGGGAACCATGGCTACACCTTC. It specifies CASSYKGNHGYTF.

The chain combines TRBV7-6 with TRBJ2-7; TRBD1 is a possible D gene (6 bases). Germline values: CDR1 SGHVS, CDR2 FNYEAQ. CDR3 length equals 15 residues. V gave up 1 base and J gave up 9 bases, with 19 bases separating them. CDR3 amino acids: CASSLGPGNRETQYF. The CDR3, as DNA: TGTGCCAGCAGCTTAGGGCCGGGAAACAGGGAGACGCAGTACTTC.

The chain combines TRBV18 with TRBJ2-1; no clear D gene. Trimming cost V 5 bases and J 6 bases, with 5 bases left between them. The CDR3 consists of 11 residues. The germline CDR1 and CDR2 sequences are KGHSH and LQKENI. CDR3 protein: CASSSPNEQFF. CDR3 sequence (DNA): TGTGCCAGCTCATCTCCCAATGAGCAGTTCTTC.

The J gene is TRBJ2-7, the V gene TRBV5-1; maybe TRBD2 (5 bases). V lost 1 base and J 3 bases, leaving 8 bases between the germline ends. The CDR3 covers 13 residues. Per the germline V gene, CDR1 is SGHRS and CDR2 is YFSETQ. The CDR3 region has the DNA TGCGCCAGCAGCTTGTCGGGAAACTACGAGCAGTACTTC. It is translated as CASSLSGNYEQYF.

The rearrangement joins TRBV6-5 to TRBJ2-3, with D unresolved. Germline CDR1 is MNHEY and CDR2 is SVGAGI. The CDR3 is 14 residues long. Trimming stripped 4 bases from V and 1 base from J, with 9 bases between. Here the CDR3 reads CASSFQRGTDTQYF. The CDR3 DNA follows: TGTGCCAGCAGTTTTCAGCGTGGCACAGATACGCAGTATTTT.